This T cell receptor beta chain was recorded in a study of regulatory T cells in long-lasting Graves disease. Study summary: Persistent cases were those of Graves' disease that involved over 5 years of antithyroid drugs with positive TSH receptor antibodies. Whole-study findings and limits: Persistent patients shared more public clonotypes (under 3,000) than newly diagnosed patients (around 1,000). The study found lower TCR diversity in persistent Graves' patients than in newly diagnosed ones.

The CDR3 consists of 12 residues. Trimming shortened V by 4 bases and J by 8 bases, and 6 bases separated the two germline ends. CDR1 is ENHRY and CDR2 is SYGVKD in the germline V gene. Time point given: persistent/refractory GD, antithyroid drugs over 5 years with positive TRAb. PBMCs provided the RNA from which the TCR library was made. Arm-PCR of CDR3 regions and iRepertoire HTBI primers were the basis on which TCR beta libraries were built. One entry per CDR3 protein, called by TCRdb with MiXCR from the multiplex PCR reads. Among 310,000 or so distinct CDR3 sequences, around 20% were seen once, and the ten largest hold approximately 31%. As for this clonotype: The antigen is undetermined.

The chain links TRBV10-3 to TRBJ1-6; D remains ambiguous. The receptor was isolated from a female donor with Graves disease. The sample in question was peripheral blood mononuclear cells (PBMCs), obtained when the disease was refractory, from a patient treated with antithyroid drugs. The CDR3 sequence: CAISGSDSPLHF. In DNA form, the CDR3 reads TGTGCCATCAGTGGGAGTGATTCACCCCTCCACTTT.